Shown below are 28 T cell receptor beta chains from a single sample sequenced in a study of HIV-infected children after antiretroviral therapy interruption. RNA-based 3' RACE libraries used unique molecular identifiers. TCRdb called the 3' RACE reads again in MiXCR, with one record for every CDR3 protein. The sample carries around 50,000 distinct CDR3 sequences, about 4.3% recorded once. Treatment given: PENTA 11 planned treatment interruption arm or continuous ART arm. The sample was CD45RA+ CD4+ T cells from PBMCs, pooled from several time points, taken from a donor given antiretroviral therapy, either interrupted or continuous. Subset here: naive CD4+ CD45RA+ CD45RO- T cells. The receptors here all came from a pool of human donors with HIV.

This clonotype was recorded at least ten times. This chain links TRBV11-2 with TRBJ2-2, with D hard to call. CDR3 length equals 14 residues. V lost 0 bases, J lost 4 bases, and 6 bases lay in between. Germline V gene lookup returns CDR1 SGHAT and CDR2 FQNNGV. CDR3 sequence (DNA): TGTGCCAGCAGCTTAGACACAAGCACCGGGGAGCTGTTTTTT. Protein sequence: CASSLDTSTGELFF.

This clonotype was detected ten times or more. V is TRBV5-1 and J is TRBJ2-1, with a tentative D call TRBD1 (6 bases). V was shortened by 3 bases and J by 0 bases, with 10 bases between the two germline ends. The CDR3 extends over 15 amino acids. CDR1 SGHRS and CDR2 YFSETQ come from the germline V gene. DNA for the CDR3: TGCGCCAGCAGCTCCGACAGGAGCTCCTACAATGAGCAGTTCTTC. Protein product: CASSSDRSSYNEQFF.

Ten or more counts support this clonotype. The chain joins TRBV7-3 to TRBJ1-1, with TRBD1 as a possible D gene (6 bases). The CDR3 is 14 residues long. Trimming removed 5 bases at V and 3 bases at J, with 13 bases between. The V gene's germline CDR1 is SGHTA and CDR2 FQGTGA. In DNA form, the CDR3 reads TGTGCCAGCAGCCTACAGGGAGAGTACACTGAAGCTTTCTTT. Protein product: CASSLQGEYTEAFF.

This clonotype was seen many times. The rearrangement joins TRBV20-1 to TRBJ1-1; 9 nucleotides agree with TRBD1. The germline gives CDR1 DFQATT, CDR2 SNEGSKA (reference sequence). Germline trimming cut 6 bases from V and 3 bases from J; bases unmatched to any gene: 8. CDR3 length equals 14 residues. CDR3 in amino acids: CSAGTGRWYTEAFF. As DNA, the CDR3 is TGCAGTGCAGGGACAGGGAGATGGTACACTGAAGCTTTCTTT.

The CDR3 loop reads CASFPISGNTIYF. CDR3 DNA: TGTGCCAGCTTCCCGATCTCTGGAAACACCATATATTTT. The gene calls are TRBV6-1 and TRBJ1-3; D gene ambiguous. CDR1 MNHNS and CDR2 SASEGT come from the germline V gene. The ends were cut back, 8 bases at V and 0 bases at J, with 8 bases in the middle. This CDR3 has 13 amino acids.

The chain employs TRBV3-1 and TRBJ2-7; D gene uncertain. Germline values: CDR1 LGHDT, CDR2 YNNKEL (reference sequence). The CDR3 runs to 15 residues. V was shortened by 0 bases and J by 3 bases, with 12 bases between the two germline ends. The DNA for the CDR3 is TGTGCCAGCAGCCAAGATCCTAGGACGTTCTACGAGCAGTACTTC. It encodes CASSQDPRTFYEQYF.

This clonotype was recorded at least ten times. The chain links TRBV19 to TRBJ2-2, with D hard to call. Germline CDR1 reads LNHDA; CDR2 reads SQIVND (reference sequence). The CDR3 runs 18 residues. Trimming took off 5 bases at V and 2 bases at J, with 21 bases between the two ends. The CDR3 nucleotides are TGTGCCAGTAGTCCCCGGTGGCAGGCACTCACAAACACCGGGGAGCTGTTTTTT. Translated, it gives CASSPRWQALTNTGELFF.

In its sample, this clonotype was seen many times. This rearrangement joins TRBV29-1 to TRBJ2-5; 8 nucleotides match TRBD2. There are 14 residues in the CDR3. V shed 7 bases, J shed 3 bases, and the junction held 10 bases outside the gene matches. Per the germline V gene, CDR1 is SQVTM and CDR2 is ANQGSEA. The CDR3: CSAGGVAGEETQYF. The DNA of the CDR3 is TGCAGCGCCGGGGGGGTTGCGGGGGAAGAGACCCAGTACTTC.

In its sample, this clonotype was seen many times. For the CDR3, the DNA is TGTGCCAGCAGTTTACCGGGGAGAAACACCGGGGAGCTGTTTTTT. It yields the protein CASSLPGRNTGELFF. The chain links TRBV28 to TRBJ2-2; maybe TRBD2 (5 bases). This CDR3 comprises 15 residues. Germline V CDR1 and CDR2: MDHEN, SYDVKM. Between the trimmed V and J ends, which lost 2 bases and 2 bases, there was a span of 9 bases.

This clonotype was picked up many times. The gene calls are TRBV5-1 and TRBJ1-2, with 7 positions matching TRBD1. The CDR3 runs to 14 residues. The junction had 7 bases not matched to a gene; V was cut back by 3 bases and J by 5 bases. CDR1 and CDR2 from the germline V gene are SGHRS and YFSETQ. The CDR3 region is CASSSGTAVYGYTF. The CDR3 region has the DNA TGCGCCAGCAGCTCCGGGACAGCGGTATATGGCTACACCTTC.

The CDR3 nucleotides are TGTGCCAGCAGCTTCTCAGGGGCCACTGAAGCTTTCTTT. Encoded protein: CASSFSGATEAFF. The chain employs TRBV14 and TRBJ1-1, with D maybe TRBD1 (6 bases). The CDR3 length is 13 residues. Trimming removed 5 bases at V and 4 bases at J, with 11 bases between. Germline V CDR1 and CDR2: SGHDN, FVKESK.

In this sample, this clonotype turned up many times. This chain uses TRBV5-6 with TRBJ2-3; no reliable D call. Germline V gene data show CDR1 as SGHDT and CDR2 as YYEEEE. The CDR3 is made up of 12 amino acids. V lost 1 base to trimming and J lost 13 bases, with 13 bases between them. DNA of the CDR3: TGTGCCAGCAGCTTGAGTGGTCCTGTCGAGTATTTT. It encodes CASSLSGPVEYF.

J is TRBJ2-7 and V is TRBV7-2, with D perhaps TRBD1 (6 bases). Germline CDR1 and CDR2: SGHTA and FQGNSA. The CDR3 totals 16 residues. Trimming removed 6 bases from V and 6 bases from J, with 24 bases in between. CDR3 DNA sequence: TGTGCCAGCAGTCAACCCTGGGGAAGGGGGTCGAGCGAGCAGTACTTC. Amino acid sequence: CASSQPWGRGSSEQYF. Full variable domain (outside the CDR3, taken from reference TRBV7-2 and TRBJ2-7): GAGVSQSPSNKVTEKGKDVELRCDPISGHTALYWYRQSLGQGLEFLIYFQGNSAPDKSGLPSDRFSAERTGGSVSTLTIQRTQQEDSAVYLCASSQPWGRGSSEQYFGPGTRLTVT.

There are many counts of this clonotype. This chain joins TRBV20-1 and TRBJ1-1, with D tentatively TRBD1 (6 bases). The length of the CDR3 is 15 residues. The germline V gene has CDR1 DFQATT and CDR2 SNEGSKA (reference sequence). The V end lost 6 bases, the J end lost 2 bases, and 19 bases lay between the germline ends. The DNA for the CDR3 is TGCAGTGCCTCCCGGGGGGCTGGAATAAACACTGAAGCTTTCTTT. Protein sequence: CSASRGAGINTEAFF.

This clonotype was seen many times. The rearrangement links TRBV28 to TRBJ1-1; D is unclear. Trimming stripped 2 bases from V and 11 bases from J, with 12 bases between. CDR1 is MDHEN, CDR2 SYDVKM, per germline. There are 12 residues in the CDR3. The CDR3 bases are TGTGCCAGCAGTTTAGGGGTTAACTCGGCTTTCTTT. The encoded protein is CASSLGVNSAFF.

This clonotype was detected ten times or more. V is TRBV4-1 and J is TRBJ2-3; D is undetermined. The V and J ends lost 2 bases and 6 bases respectively, with 6 bases between them. The CDR3 contains 12 residues. Germline values: CDR1 MGHRA, CDR2 YSYEKL. The CDR3 is CASSQIGDTQYF. As DNA, the CDR3 is TGCGCCAGCAGCCAAATTGGGGATACGCAGTATTTT.

This clonotype was seen repeatedly, ten times or more. The rearrangement uses TRBV27 and TRBJ2-3, with D uncertain. The CDR3 is 14 residues long. The germline gives CDR1 MNHEY, CDR2 SMNVEV (reference sequence). V gave up 2 bases and J gave up 2 bases, with 8 bases separating them. The CDR3 loop is CASSLGLITDTQYF. The CDR3, as DNA: TGTGCCAGCAGTTTAGGGCTTATCACAGATACGCAGTATTTT.

This clonotype was seen many times. This chain joins TRBV19 and TRBJ1-1; perhaps TRBD1 as D (5 bases). CDR1 and CDR2 (germline): LNHDA, SQIVND (reference sequence). V shed 4 bases and J shed 5 bases, with 8 bases lying between them. CDR3 length equals 12 residues. The CDR3 DNA sequence: TGTGCCAGTAGTAAAGAGGGGACTGAAGCTTTCTTT. Protein product: CASSKEGTEAFF.

This clonotype was seen at least ten times. V is TRBV6-2 or TRBV6-3 and J is TRBJ2-7, with TRBD2 matching 12 bases. The CDR3 consists of 15 residues. V gave up 5 bases and J gave up 3 bases; unmatched junction bases: 5. Germline V gene sequence: CDR1 MNHEY, CDR2 SVGEGT. The CDR3 sequence: CASSRRLAGDYEQYF. The CDR3 DNA reads TGTGCCAGCAGTCGTAGACTAGCGGGGGACTACGAGCAGTACTTC.

This clonotype appeared many times. The V gene is TRBV5-1, the J gene TRBJ1-1; possible D gene TRBD1, 5 bases. Trimming cost V 2 bases and J 3 bases, with 17 bases left between them. CDR3 length: 16 residues. Germline loops: CDR1 SGHRS, CDR2 YFSETQ. The CDR3 region is CASSFPGSSGDTEAFF. Written as DNA, the CDR3 is TGCGCCAGCAGCTTTCCCGGGTCCTCGGGGGACACTGAAGCTTTCTTT.

This clonotype has only a few counts. The chain combines TRBV5-1 with TRBJ1-2, with D possibly TRBD1 on 5 matching bases. Trimming took 2 bases from V and 2 from J, leaving 7 bases between them. The CDR3 contains 13 residues. The germline gives CDR1 SGHRS, CDR2 YFSETQ. CDR3 coding DNA: TGCGCCAGCAGCTTTGGGGCGAACTATGGCTACACCTTC. Protein sequence: CASSFGANYGYTF.

In this sample, this clonotype turned up many times. V and J are TRBV15 and TRBJ1-4; a weak D match, TRBD1 (5 bases). The CDR3 totals 14 residues. From germline, CDR1 is LNHNV and CDR2 YYDKDF (reference sequence). V lost 1 base, J lost 7 bases, and 10 bases lay in between. This CDR3 is CATSRGGEGEKLFF. CDR3 nucleotides: TGTGCCACCAGCAGAGGGGGGGAGGGTGAAAAACTGTTTTTT.

This clonotype was seen ten or more times. This rearrangement joins TRBV29-1 to TRBJ2-5; D is possibly TRBD2 (5 bases). V was trimmed by 5 bases and J by 4 bases, leaving 17 bases between them. Germline CDR1 reads SQVTM; CDR2 reads ANQGSEA. This CDR3 spans 14 amino acids. Written as DNA, the CDR3 is TGCAGCGTTACTAGTAAGGGCTCGCGAGAGACCCAGTACTTC. The encoded protein is CSVTSKGSRETQYF. The complete variable domain, with remaining parts taken from reference TRBV29-1 and TRBJ2-5, reads SAVISQKPSRDICQRGTSLTIQCQVDSQVTMMFWYRQQPGQSLTLIATANQGSEATYESGFVIDKFPISRPNLTFSTLTVSNMSPEDSSIYLCSVTSKGSRETQYFGPGTRLLVL.

This clonotype was counted at least ten times. The V and J genes are TRBV5-5 and TRBJ1-2; 11 bases are a match to TRBD1. CDR1 is SGHKS, CDR2 YYEKEE, per germline (reference sequence). With 4 bases clipped from V and 2 bases from J, the junction kept 7 bases outside the gene matches. This CDR3 has 16 residues. The CDR3 sequence is CASSPGQGAPNYGYTF. The CDR3 region has the DNA TGTGCCAGCAGCCCCGGACAGGGGGCGCCGAACTATGGCTACACCTTC.

A few counts support this clonotype. The chain uses TRBV28 and TRBJ2-3, with 14 bases identical to TRBD2. The germline V gene has CDR1 MDHEN and CDR2 SYDVKM. The J segment lost 3 bases and the V segment lost 4 bases, leaving 3 bases of the junction unmatched. This CDR3 has 16 residues. Written as DNA, the CDR3 is TGTGCCAGCAGTTCGGGGACTAGCGGGGGAACAGATACGCAGTATTTT. This sequence encodes CASSSGTSGGTDTQYF.

This clonotype was observed many times. The chain links TRBV6-2 or TRBV6-3 to TRBJ2-2; 7 bases align to TRBD1. The CDR3 extends over 14 amino acids. Germline V lookup: CDR1 MNHEY, CDR2 SVGEGT. J lost 0 bases, V lost 9 bases, and 4 bases had no gene match. The CDR3 reads CASKGAPNTGELFF. The DNA for the CDR3 is TGTGCCAGTAAGGGGGCGCCGAACACCGGGGAGCTGTTTTTT.

This clonotype has just a few counts. The V call is TRBV30, the J call TRBJ1-1; TRBD1 aligns across 7 bases. V lost 2 bases, J lost 5 bases, and 5 bases stayed unmatched. Per germline, CDR1 GTSNPN and CDR2 SVGIG (reference sequence). There are 13 residues in the CDR3. The CDR3 DNA reads TGTGCCTGGAGTACAGGGGTGTGGACTGAAGCTTTCTTT. Its protein product is CAWSTGVWTEAFF.

This clonotype counts as medium-sized. V and J are TRBV3-1 and TRBJ2-1, with D possibly matching TRBD1 (6 bases). CDR1 is LGHDT, CDR2 YNNKEL, per germline (reference sequence). Trimming shortened V by 0 bases and J by 9 bases, and 15 bases separated the two germline ends. This CDR3 contains 15 residues. This CDR3 reads CASSQDLYRVAEQFF. CDR3 sequence (DNA): TGTGCCAGCAGCCAAGATCTGTACAGGGTGGCTGAGCAGTTCTTC.